This T cell receptor (beta chain) was obtained from a study of tumor-infiltrating lymphocytes in localized non-small cell lung cancer. Study information: Tumor tissue and non-adjacent uninvolved lung came from each patient. Study outcomes and limitations: Each assay used a separate piece of the same tissue.

The CDR3 runs 15 residues. TCRdb's copy holds only in-frame clones and misses some; the assay was immunoSEQ multiplex PCR. This sample has about 8,400 clones, with approximately 80% found just once. With respect to this clone: As yet, its antigen is unknown.

Sequenced input: lung tumor tissue. The gene calls are TRBV7-5 and TRBJ2-7; the table assigns TRBD1, which was not confirmed against the DNA. TRBV7-5 is tagged as a pseudogene. The sequence came from a human donor with non-small cell lung cancer. CDR3 amino acids: CVRSSYRGHPYEQYF. CDR3 nucleotide sequence: TGTGTCAGAAGCTCCTACAGGGGGCACCCCTACGAGCAGTACTTC.